These 26 T cell receptor beta chains share one sample of origin, sequenced in a study of T cell clonality in common variable immunodeficiency. Produced via immunoSEQ multiplex PCR; TCRdb's table is partial and in-frame only. There are 30,000 to 45,000 clones in the sample, none observed a single time. Sequencing input: peripheral blood mononuclear cells. These receptors were obtained from a person aged 18 to 70 in good health.

This clone was seen many times. The CDR3 is cut off 3 residues early in the read; its end comes from the germline J gene. The chain carries TRBV20-1 and TRBJ2-2, with D uncertain. V lost 1 base and J 3 bases, leaving 9 bases between the germline ends. This CDR3 is built from 14 residues. CDR1 is DFQATT and CDR2 is SNEGSKA in the germline V gene (reference sequence). Incomplete CDR3 DNA: TGCAGTGCTAGAGGAGTAGAGTACACCGGGGAG. Translated, it gives CSARGVEYTGE. From start to end, the CDR3 is CSARGVEYTGELFF.

The table lists this clone with many counts. CDR3 DNA, as far as it was read: TGTGCCAGCTCAATCGGACAGGGGGACTACGAG. This encodes CASSIGQGDYE. The complete CDR3 reads CASSIGQGDYEQYF. The chain links TRBV18 to TRBJ2-7; TRBD1 aligns across 10 bases. The read halts 3 residues ahead of the CDR3 end, with the missing end drawn from the germline J gene. Germline loops: CDR1 KGHSH, CDR2 LQKENI. The CDR3 consists of 14 residues. V was clipped by 5 bases and J by 3 bases; unmatched bases: 4.

This clone has at least ten counts. The sequence runs out 3 residues before the end of the CDR3; the remainder is reconstructed from the germline J gene. The chain uses TRBV11-2 and TRBJ2-1; no clear D. This CDR3 spans 14 amino acids. Per germline, CDR1 SGHAT and CDR2 FQNNGV. V lost 1 base and J lost 5, with 9 bases in between. The CDR3 bases that were read are TGTGCCAGCAGCTTAGGGGCCCTCAACAATGAG. It is translated as CASSLGALNNE. The whole CDR3 sequence reads CASSLGALNNEQFF.

This clone was picked up a small number of times. The CDR3 is cut off 3 residues early in the read; its end comes from the germline J gene. The rearrangement links TRBV5-1 to TRBJ1-1; TRBD1 matches 7 bases. Looked up from germline, CDR1 is SGHRS and CDR2 is YFSETQ. CDR3 length equals 16 residues. Partial CDR3 DNA: TGCGCCAGCAGAGATAGAGAGGGACAGAGCTACAATGAG. Translation: CASRDREGQSYNE. The entire CDR3 protein is CASRDREGQSYNEAFF.

This clone was recorded at least ten times. The CDR3 end falls 3 residues outside the read, so it is completed with the germline J gene. The gene calls are TRBV11-2 and TRBJ2-1; D is undetermined. Trimming removed 2 bases at V and 2 bases at J, with 10 bases between. Germline CDR1 reads SGHAT; CDR2 reads FQNNGV. The CDR3 covers 15 residues. CDR3 DNA (partial): TGTGCCAGCAGCTTAAAGCGAGACCCCTACAATGAG. Residues: CASSLKRDPYNE. The whole CDR3 is CASSLKRDPYNEQFF. The full variable domain, rest sourced from reference TRBV11-2 and TRBJ2-1, is EAGVAQSPRYKIIEKRQSVAFWCNPISGHATLYWYQQILGQGPKLLIQFQNNGVVDDSQLPKDRFSAERLKGVDSTLKIQPAKLEDSAVYLCASSLKRDPYNEQFFGPGTRLTVL.

This clone was counted many times. The sequenced fragment ends 3 residues before the CDR3 boundary, so the rest is inferred from the germline J gene. The chain combines TRBV5-4 with TRBJ2-1; 10 nucleotides align to TRBD2. J was trimmed by 8 bases and V by 1 base; bases with no gene match: 9. The germline V gene has CDR1 SGHNT and CDR2 YYREEE (reference sequence). The CDR3 has 16 residues. This CDR3 is CASSLRPSGRGDEQFF. Incomplete CDR3 DNA: TGTGCCAGCAGCTTGCGCCCTAGCGGGAGAGGAGATGAG.

The table lists this clone with many counts. The CDR3 end is not reached by the read, which stops 3 residues before it; the germline J gene fills it in. The J gene is TRBJ2-2, the V gene TRBV10-3; 14 bases agree with TRBD2. The length of the CDR3 is 17 residues. Germline CDR1 is ENHRY and CDR2 is SYGVKD. CDR3 residues: CAIRGLAGASGANVLFF. The CDR3 DNA, read in part, is TGTGCCATCAGGGGACTAGCGGGGGCCTCTGGGGCCAACGTG.

This clone was recorded many times. The read ends 3 residues early relative to the CDR3; the germline J gene fills the gap. The chain carries TRBV7-2 and TRBJ2-5; tentatively, D is TRBD2 (6 bases). Germline loops: CDR1 SGHTA, CDR2 FQGNSA. This CDR3 comprises 14 residues. CDR3 DNA (partial): TGTGCCAGCAGACCTGGGACTGCAGTTGGAACC. Translated, it gives CASRPGTAVGT. The whole CDR3 region reads CASRPGTAVGTQYF.

This clone has at least ten counts. The CDR3 end lies 3 residues beyond the end of the read and is filled in from the germline J gene. The J gene is TRBJ2-1, the V gene TRBV18; 10 positions match TRBD2. Looked up from germline, CDR1 is KGHSH and CDR2 is LQKENI. Trimming at V came to 2 bases and at J to 6 bases, leaving 10 bases not matched to a gene. The CDR3 covers 17 residues. The sequenced part of the CDR3 DNA is TGTGCCAGCTCACCAACCACGTTGCTAGCGGGGGCCAATGAG. It codes for CASSPTTLLAGANE. The full CDR3 is CASSPTTLLAGANEQFF.

This clone was seen at least ten times. Coverage ceases 3 residues before the CDR3 finishes, and the germline J gene fills in the end. V and J are TRBV5-1 and TRBJ1-2, with 7 nucleotides matching TRBD1. V shed 4 bases, J shed 5 bases, and the junction held 8 bases outside the gene matches. This CDR3 comprises 14 residues. Looked up from germline, CDR1 is SGHRS and CDR2 is YFSETQ. The covered CDR3 bases are TGCGCCAGCAGCGTGGGACAGCATGGATATGGC. Its protein is CASSVGQHGYG. The CDR3, in full, reads CASSVGQHGYGYTF.

On this clone: Read sequence stops 3 residues before the CDR3 end, and the germline J gene provides the missing end. The chain has TRBV11-2 and TRBJ2-4, with 7 bases aligning to TRBD2. V was clipped by 1 base and J by 7 bases; unmatched bases: 4. In germline, CDR1 is SGHAT, CDR2 FQNNGV. This CDR3 comprises 14 residues. CDR3 bases read: TGTGCCAGCAGCTTAGGAGCGGGGCCGAACATT. Protein sequence: CASSLGAGPNI. The full CDR3 protein reads CASSLGAGPNIQYF. Drawing the rest from reference TRBV11-2 and TRBJ2-4, the complete variable domain is EAGVAQSPRYKIIEKRQSVAFWCNPISGHATLYWYQQILGQGPKLLIQFQNNGVVDDSQLPKDRFSAERLKGVDSTLKIQPAKLEDSAVYLCASSLGAGPNIQYFGAGTRLSVL.

This clone has at least ten counts. The DNA ends 3 residues before the CDR3 does, and the rest of the CDR3 is filled in from the germline J gene. This chain connects TRBV5-1 to TRBJ2-3; 7 positions match TRBD1. Unmatched junction bases numbered 4, after V lost 0 bases and J lost 3 bases. Germline-derived CDR1 and CDR2 are SGHRS and YFSETQ. This CDR3 comprises 15 residues. CDR3 DNA, as far as it was read: TGCGCCAGCAGCTTGGGACAGGGCGGTACAGATACG. Translated, it gives CASSLGQGGTDT. The entire CDR3 is CASSLGQGGTDTQYF.

Many counts were recorded for this clone. The read is 3 residues too short to cover the CDR3 end, so that end is filled in from the germline J gene. The V call is TRBV20-1, the J call TRBJ2-2, with TRBD1 matching over 10 bases. There are 15 residues in the CDR3. The germline CDR1 and CDR2 sequences are DFQATT and SNEGSKA (reference sequence). The V and J ends lost 6 bases and 6 bases, in that order; junction bases with no gene match: 10. The CDR3 DNA, read in part, is TGCAGTGCCCTCCAGGGGGACAGGGGTCCCGGGGAG. Translation gives CSALQGDRGPGE. Given in full, the CDR3 is CSALQGDRGPGELFF.

This clone appeared a few times. The part of the CDR3 DNA that was read is TGTGCCAGCTCACCGTCGAGCGGACTCACAGATACC. Translation: CASSPSSGLTDT. The entire CDR3 protein reads CASSPSSGLTDTYTF. V and J are TRBV18 and TRBJ1-2, with D unresolved. The read finishes 3 residues shy of the CDR3 end, and the germline J gene is used to complete it. Looked up from germline, CDR1 is KGHSH and CDR2 is LQKENI. The CDR3 length is 15 residues.

This clone was recorded many times. The read stops 3 residues short of the end of the CDR3; the missing end is completed from the germline J gene. The chain employs TRBV5-5 and TRBJ2-7, with unresolved D. The CDR3 is made up of 15 amino acids. V lost 0 bases and J 6 bases, leaving 16 bases between the germline ends. Germline-derived CDR1 and CDR2 are SGHKS and YYEKEE (reference sequence). The CDR3 bases that were read are TGTGCCAGCAGCTTGGATTCTGCAGGCTTCGGCGAG. This encodes CASSLDSAGFGE. In full, the CDR3 reads CASSLDSAGFGEQYF.

At least ten counts were recorded for this clone. Read coverage stops 3 residues before the CDR3 terminus; the germline J gene supplies the remainder. The chain has TRBV7-2 and TRBJ2-5; TRBD2 might be the D (6 bases). CDR1 and CDR2 from the germline V gene are SGHTA and FQGNSA. V was trimmed by 5 bases and J by 1 base, leaving 14 bases between them. This CDR3 has 15 amino acids. The DNA read from the CDR3 is TGTGCCAGCAGCCCCCCGGGACTTCCCCAAGAGACC. The encoded protein is CASSPPGLPQET. In full, the CDR3 reads CASSPPGLPQETQYF.

This clone was picked up many times. Read sequence stops 3 residues before the CDR3 end, and the germline J gene provides the missing end. The chain carries TRBV12-3 or TRBV12-4 and TRBJ2-7; the match to TRBD2 covers 9 bases. J lost 5 bases, V lost 3 bases, and 5 bases had no gene match. This CDR3 region has 14 residues. CDR3 sequence reads: CASSLAGGGNEQYF. The CDR3 DNA, read in part, is TGTGCCAGCAGTTTGGCGGGAGGGGGAAACGAG.

This clone was observed many times. CDR3 DNA (partial): TGTGCCAGCAGCCGGGACAGAGACGACTATGGC. It encodes CASSRDRDDYG. Given in full, the CDR3 is CASSRDRDDYGYTF. V gene TRBV7-9 combines with J gene TRBJ1-2, with TRBD1 identical over 7 bases. The read ends 3 residues early relative to the CDR3; the germline J gene fills the gap. Unmatched junction bases numbered 6, after V lost 5 bases and J lost 3 bases. In germline, CDR1 is SEHNR, CDR2 FQNEAQ (reference sequence). This CDR3 is 14 amino acids long.

The table lists this clone with many counts. The DNA ends 3 residues before the CDR3 does, and the rest of the CDR3 is filled in from the germline J gene. The chain couples TRBV19 to TRBJ1-6, with D hard to call. Germline CDR1 and CDR2: LNHDA and SQIVND (reference sequence). V was cut by 3 bases and J by 0 bases, with 6 bases left in between. This CDR3 comprises 15 residues. CDR3 in amino acids: CASSISTSYNSPLHF. Incomplete CDR3 DNA: TGTGCCAGTAGTATTTCTACCTCCTATAATTCACCC.

This clone has at least ten counts. The read ends 3 residues early relative to the CDR3; the germline J gene fills the gap. V and J are TRBV19 and TRBJ2-3; possibly TRBD2 for D (5 bases). V lost 2 bases and J 3 bases, leaving 12 bases between the germline ends. This CDR3 has 15 amino acids. Germline V CDR1 and CDR2: LNHDA, SQIVND (reference sequence). CDR3 residues: CASSITRGLTDTQYF. The covered CDR3 bases are TGTGCCAGTAGTATAACCCGCGGGCTAACAGATACG.

The table lists this clone with many counts. The read comes to an end 3 residues before the CDR3 does, leaving the germline J gene to fill in the end. The J gene is TRBJ2-7, the V gene TRBV20-1; D is uncertain. Germline V gene sequence: CDR1 DFQATT, CDR2 SNEGSKA (reference sequence). Trimming left V 6 bases short and J 0 bases short, with 15 bases between. The CDR3 is 14 amino acids. The covered CDR3 bases are TGCAGTGCCAGCACGGGTGTCAGCTCCTACGAG. Residues: CSASTGVSSYE. The full-length CDR3 reads as CSASTGVSSYEQYF.

Ten or more counts support this clone. The sequence runs out 3 residues before the end of the CDR3; the remainder is reconstructed from the germline J gene. The V call is TRBV2, the J call TRBJ1-6, with D possibly TRBD1 on 5 matching bases. The length of the CDR3 is 15 residues. V lost 3 bases and J lost 7, with 13 bases in between. The V gene's germline CDR1 is SNHLY and CDR2 FYNNEI. The CDR3 region is CASSDGGLDNSPLHF. The part of the CDR3 DNA that was read is TGTGCCAGCAGTGACGGGGGACTGGACAATTCACCC.

This clone was recorded at least ten times. From the germline J gene comes the end of the CDR3, since the read stops 3 residues before it. The gene calls are TRBV5-1 and TRBJ2-5, with TRBD2 identical over 13 bases. The CDR3 has 16 amino acids. V was clipped by 4 bases and J by 7 bases; unmatched bases: 10. From germline, CDR1 is SGHRS and CDR2 YFSETQ. Partial CDR3 DNA: TGCGCCAGCAGCCAGGCGGGACTAGCGGGACGGGTGACC. This gives the protein CASSQAGLAGRVT. In full, the CDR3 is CASSQAGLAGRVTQYF. Supplemented by reference TRBV5-1 and TRBJ2-5, the full variable domain reads KAGVTQTPRYLIKTRGQQVTLSCSPISGHRSVSWYQQTPGQGLQFLFEYFSETQRNKGNFPGRFSGRQFSNSRSEMNVSTLELGDSALYLCASSQAGLAGRVTQYFGPGTRLLVL.

This clone was counted at least ten times. The CDR3 DNA, read in part, is TGTGCCAGCTCACCTCCCGGGACAGTTGACAATCAGCCC. Translating it yields CASSPPGTVDNQP. The full CDR3 sequence reads CASSPPGTVDNQPQHF. The rearrangement uses TRBV18 and TRBJ1-5, with TRBD1 matching over 7 bases. The read terminates 3 residues before the CDR3 end, so the remaining end is supplied by the germline J gene. Germline V gene data show CDR1 as KGHSH and CDR2 as LQKENI. J was trimmed by 3 bases and V by 3 bases; bases with no gene match: 8. CDR3 size: 16 residues.

On this clone itself: One end of the junction fails to match germline, which may point to a read error. The sequenced part of the CDR3 DNA is TGTGCCAGCAGTGCTCTAGCGGGCATGAACACCAGGGAG. Translation gives CASSALAGMNTRE. The full CDR3 reads CASSALAGMNTRELFF. The genes are TRBV6-4 and TRBJ2-2; 8 bases line up with TRBD2. The CDR3 end lies 3 residues beyond the end of the read and is filled in from the germline J gene. The CDR3 is made up of 16 amino acids. Germline lookup yields CDR1 MRHNA and CDR2 SNTAGT.

The table lists this clone with many counts. The CDR3 reads CASSMTGTRGKLFF. The covered CDR3 bases are TGTGCCAGTAGTATGACAGGGACCCGAGGAAAA. The V call is TRBV19, the J call TRBJ1-4, with TRBD1 matching over 7 bases. The CDR3 is cut off 3 residues early in the read; its end comes from the germline J gene. This CDR3 has 14 amino acids. Germline CDR1 is LNHDA and CDR2 is SQIVND (reference sequence). Trimming removed 3 bases from V and 10 bases from J; junction bases left unmatched: 8.